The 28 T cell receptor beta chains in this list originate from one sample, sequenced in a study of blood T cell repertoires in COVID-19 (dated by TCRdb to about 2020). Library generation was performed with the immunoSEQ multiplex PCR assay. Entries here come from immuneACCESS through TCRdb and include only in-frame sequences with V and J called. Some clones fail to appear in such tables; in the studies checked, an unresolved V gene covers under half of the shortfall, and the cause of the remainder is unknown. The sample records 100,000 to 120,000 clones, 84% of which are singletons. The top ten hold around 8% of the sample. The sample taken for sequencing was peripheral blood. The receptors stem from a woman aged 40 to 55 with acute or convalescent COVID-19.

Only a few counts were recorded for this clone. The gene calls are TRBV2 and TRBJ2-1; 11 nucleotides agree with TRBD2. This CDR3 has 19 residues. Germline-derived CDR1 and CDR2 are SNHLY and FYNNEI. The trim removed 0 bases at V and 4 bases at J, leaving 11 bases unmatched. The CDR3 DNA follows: TGTGCCAGCAGTGAAGCGCGGTGGACTAGCGGGCTCATTTACAATGAGCAGTTCTTC. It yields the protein CASSEARWTSGLIYNEQFF.

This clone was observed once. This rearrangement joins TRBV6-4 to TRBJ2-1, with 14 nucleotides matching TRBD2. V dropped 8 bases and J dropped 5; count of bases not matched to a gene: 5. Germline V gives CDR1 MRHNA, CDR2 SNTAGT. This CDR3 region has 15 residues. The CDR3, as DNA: TGTGCCAGCTCCGGGACTAGCGGGGGACACAATGAGCAGTTCTTC. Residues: CASSGTSGGHNEQFF.

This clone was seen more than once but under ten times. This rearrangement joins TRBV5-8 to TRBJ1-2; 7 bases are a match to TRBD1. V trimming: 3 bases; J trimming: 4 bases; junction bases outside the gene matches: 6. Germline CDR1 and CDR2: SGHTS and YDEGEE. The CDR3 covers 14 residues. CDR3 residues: CASSSSGQIYGYTF. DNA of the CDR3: TGTGCCAGCAGCTCTTCGGGACAGATCTATGGCTACACCTTC. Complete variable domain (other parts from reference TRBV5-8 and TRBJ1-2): EAGVTQSPTHLIKTRGQQATLRCSPISGHTSVYWYQQALGLGLQFLLWYDEGEERNRGNFPPRFSGRQFPNYSSELNVNALELEDSALYLCASSSSGQIYGYTFGSGTRLTVV.

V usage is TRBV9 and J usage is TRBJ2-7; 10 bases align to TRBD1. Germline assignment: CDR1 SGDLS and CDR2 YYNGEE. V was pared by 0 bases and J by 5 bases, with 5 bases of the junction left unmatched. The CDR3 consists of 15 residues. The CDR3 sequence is CASSVGGTGVHEQYF. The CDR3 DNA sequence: TGTGCCAGCAGCGTAGGGGGGACAGGGGTCCACGAGCAGTACTTC.

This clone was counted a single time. The DNA of the CDR3 is TGTGCCAGCAGCGCCAGCTACGAGCAGTACTTC. It specifies CASSASYEQYF. V is TRBV3-1 (or the pseudogene TRBV3-2) and J is TRBJ2-7; D is uncertain. Trimming shortened V by 5 bases and J by 3 bases, and 5 bases separated the two germline ends. This CDR3 region has 11 residues. Germline values: CDR1 LGHDT, CDR2 YNNKEL (reference sequence).

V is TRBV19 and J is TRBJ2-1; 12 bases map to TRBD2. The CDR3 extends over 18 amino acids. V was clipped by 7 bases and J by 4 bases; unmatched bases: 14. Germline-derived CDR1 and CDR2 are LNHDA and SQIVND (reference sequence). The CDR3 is CASTEGLAGGLRYNEQFF. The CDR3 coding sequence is TGTGCCAGTACCGAGGGGCTAGCGGGGGGGCTAAGGTACAATGAGCAGTTCTTC.

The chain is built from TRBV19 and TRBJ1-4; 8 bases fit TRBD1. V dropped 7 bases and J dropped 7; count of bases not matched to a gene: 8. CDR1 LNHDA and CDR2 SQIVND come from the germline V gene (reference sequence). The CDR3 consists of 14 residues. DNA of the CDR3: TGTGCCAGTACCAACCAGGGGGCAGTTGAAAAACTGTTTTTT. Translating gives CASTNQGAVEKLFF.

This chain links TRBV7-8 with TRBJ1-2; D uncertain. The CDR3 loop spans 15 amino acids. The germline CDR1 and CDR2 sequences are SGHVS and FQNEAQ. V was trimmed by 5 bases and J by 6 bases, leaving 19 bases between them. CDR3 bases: TGTGCCAGCAGCCCCGTCTCGAGTAAAGCACATGGCTACACCTTC. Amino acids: CASSPVSSKAHGYTF.

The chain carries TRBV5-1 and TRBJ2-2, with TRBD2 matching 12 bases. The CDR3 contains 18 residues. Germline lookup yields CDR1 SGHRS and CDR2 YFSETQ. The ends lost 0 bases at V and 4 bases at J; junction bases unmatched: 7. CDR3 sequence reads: CASSLALAGGLGTGELFF. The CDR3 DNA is TGCGCCAGCAGCTTGGCCCTAGCGGGGGGGCTCGGCACCGGGGAGCTGTTTTTT. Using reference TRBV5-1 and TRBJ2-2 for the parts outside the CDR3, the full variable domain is KAGVTQTPRYLIKTRGQQVTLSCSPISGHRSVSWYQQTPGQGLQFLFEYFSETQRNKGNFPGRFSGRQFSNSRSEMNVSTLELGDSALYLCASSLALAGGLGTGELFFGEGSRLTVL.

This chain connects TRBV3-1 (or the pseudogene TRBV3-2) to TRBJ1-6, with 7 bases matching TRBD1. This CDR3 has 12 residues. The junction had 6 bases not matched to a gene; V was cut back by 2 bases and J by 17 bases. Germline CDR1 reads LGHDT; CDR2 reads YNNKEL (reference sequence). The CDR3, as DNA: TGTGCCAGCAGCCAACGGGACAGTCGTATCCACTTT. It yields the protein CASSQRDSRIHF.

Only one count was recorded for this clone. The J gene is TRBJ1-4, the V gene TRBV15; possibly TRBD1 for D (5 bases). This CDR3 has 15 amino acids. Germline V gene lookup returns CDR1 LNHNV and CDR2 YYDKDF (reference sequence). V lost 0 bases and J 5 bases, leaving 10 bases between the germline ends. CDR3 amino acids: CATSREGAPNEKLFF. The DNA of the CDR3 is TGTGCCACCAGCAGAGAAGGGGCGCCCAATGAAAAACTGTTTTTT. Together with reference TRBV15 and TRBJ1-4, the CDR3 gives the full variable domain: DAMVIQNPRYQVTQFGKPVTLSCSQTLNHNVMYWYQQKSSQAPKLLFHYYDKDFNNEADTPDNFQSRRPNTSFCFLDIRSPGLGDTAMYLCATSREGAPNEKLFFGSGTQLSVL.

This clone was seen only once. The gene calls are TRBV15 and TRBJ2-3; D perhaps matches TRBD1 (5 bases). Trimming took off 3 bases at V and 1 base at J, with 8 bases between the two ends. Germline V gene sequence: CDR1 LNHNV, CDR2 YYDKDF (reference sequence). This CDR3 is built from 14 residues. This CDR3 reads CATSRTVGTDTQYF. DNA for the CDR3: TGTGCCACCAGCAGGACAGTCGGCACAGATACGCAGTATTTT.

CDR3 amino acids: CASSRRGTYEQYF. CDR3 nucleotide sequence: TGCGCCAGCAGCCGCAGGGGTACCTACGAGCAGTACTTC. The V gene is TRBV5-1, the J gene TRBJ2-7, with D possibly matching TRBD1 (6 bases). The CDR3 covers 13 residues. CDR1 SGHRS and CDR2 YFSETQ come from the germline V gene. The ends were cut back, 4 bases at V and 2 bases at J, with 10 bases in the middle.

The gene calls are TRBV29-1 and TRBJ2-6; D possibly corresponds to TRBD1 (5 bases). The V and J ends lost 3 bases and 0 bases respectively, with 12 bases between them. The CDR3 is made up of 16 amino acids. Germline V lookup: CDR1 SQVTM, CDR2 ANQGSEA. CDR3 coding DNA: TGCAGCGTTGATTCAGGGTGGGGCTCTGGGGCCAACGTCCTGACTTTC. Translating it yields CSVDSGWGSGANVLTF.

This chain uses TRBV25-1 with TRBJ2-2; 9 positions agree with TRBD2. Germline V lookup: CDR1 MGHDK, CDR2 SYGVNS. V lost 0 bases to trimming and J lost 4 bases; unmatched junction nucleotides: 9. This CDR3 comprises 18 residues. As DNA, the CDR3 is TGTGCCAGCAGTGAATATTGGGCGGGGGGGCCCGTCACCGGGGAGCTGTTTTTT. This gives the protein CASSEYWAGGPVTGELFF.

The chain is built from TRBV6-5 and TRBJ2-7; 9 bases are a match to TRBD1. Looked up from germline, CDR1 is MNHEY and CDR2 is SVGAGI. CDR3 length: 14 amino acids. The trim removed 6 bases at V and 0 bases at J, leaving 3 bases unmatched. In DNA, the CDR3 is TGTGCCAGCAGACCGGGACAGGGCTCCTACGAGCAGTACTTC. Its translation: CASRPGQGSYEQYF.

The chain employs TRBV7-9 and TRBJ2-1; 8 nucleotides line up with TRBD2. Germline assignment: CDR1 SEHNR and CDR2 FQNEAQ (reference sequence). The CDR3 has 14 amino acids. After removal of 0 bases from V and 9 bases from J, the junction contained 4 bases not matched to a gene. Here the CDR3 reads CASSLASGAGEQFF. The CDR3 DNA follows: TGTGCCAGCAGCTTAGCTAGCGGGGCCGGTGAGCAGTTCTTC. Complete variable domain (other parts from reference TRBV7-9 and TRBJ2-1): DTGVSQNPRHKITKRGQNVTFRCDPISEHNRLYWYRQTLGQGPEFLTYFQNEAQLEKSRLLSDRFSAERPKGSFSTLEIQRTEQGDSAMYLCASSLASGAGEQFFGPGTRLTVL.

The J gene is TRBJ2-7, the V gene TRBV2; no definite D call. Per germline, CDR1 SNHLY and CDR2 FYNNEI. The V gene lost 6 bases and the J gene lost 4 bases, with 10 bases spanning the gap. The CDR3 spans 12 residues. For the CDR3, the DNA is TGTGCCAGCAGCCTCAGTTTATACGAGCAGTACTTC. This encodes CASSLSLYEQYF.

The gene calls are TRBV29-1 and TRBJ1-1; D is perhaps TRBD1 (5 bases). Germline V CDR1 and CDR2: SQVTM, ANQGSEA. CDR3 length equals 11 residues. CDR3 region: CRVTVNTEAFF. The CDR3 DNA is TGCAGGGTGACAGTCAACACTGAAGCTTTCTTT. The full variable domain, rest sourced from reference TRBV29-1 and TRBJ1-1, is SAVISQKPSRDICQRGTSLTIQCQVDSQVTMMFWYRQQPGQSLTLIATANQGSEATYESGFVIDKFPISRPNLTFSTLTVSNMSPEDSSIYLCRVTVNTEAFFGQGTRLTVV.

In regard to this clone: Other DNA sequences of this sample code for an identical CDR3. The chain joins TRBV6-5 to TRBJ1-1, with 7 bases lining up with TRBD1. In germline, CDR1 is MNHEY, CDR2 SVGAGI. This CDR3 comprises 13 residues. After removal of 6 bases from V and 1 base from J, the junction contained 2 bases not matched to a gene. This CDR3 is CASRGQPNTEAFF. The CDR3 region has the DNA TGTGCCAGCAGGGGACAGCCGAACACTGAAGCTTTCTTT.

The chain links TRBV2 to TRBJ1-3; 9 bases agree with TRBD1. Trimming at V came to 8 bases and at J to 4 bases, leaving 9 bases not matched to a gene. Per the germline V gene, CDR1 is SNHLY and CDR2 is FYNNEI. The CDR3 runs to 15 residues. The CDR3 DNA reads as TGTGCCAGCTCAGGTGGGACAGGGATCGGAAACACCATATATTTT. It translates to CASSGGTGIGNTIYF. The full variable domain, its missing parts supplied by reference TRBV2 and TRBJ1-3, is EPEVTQTPSHQVTQMGQEVILRCVPISNHLYFYWYRQILGQKVEFLVSFYNNEISEKSEIFDDQFSVERPDGSNFTLKIRSTKLEDSAMYFCASSGGTGIGNTIYFGEGSWLTVV.

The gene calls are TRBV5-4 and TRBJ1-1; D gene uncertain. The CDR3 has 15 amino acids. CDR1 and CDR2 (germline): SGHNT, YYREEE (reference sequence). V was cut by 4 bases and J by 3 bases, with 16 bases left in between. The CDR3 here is CASSREVGIDTEAFF. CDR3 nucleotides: TGTGCCAGCAGCCGGGAGGTTGGGATCGACACTGAAGCTTTCTTT.

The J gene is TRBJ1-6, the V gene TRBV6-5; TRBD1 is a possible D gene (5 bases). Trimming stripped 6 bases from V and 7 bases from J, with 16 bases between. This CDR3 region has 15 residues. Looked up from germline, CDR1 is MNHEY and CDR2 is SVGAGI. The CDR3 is CASSPPVGGNSPLHF. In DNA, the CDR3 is TGTGCCAGCAGCCCACCCGTGGGGGGAAATTCACCCCTCCACTTT.

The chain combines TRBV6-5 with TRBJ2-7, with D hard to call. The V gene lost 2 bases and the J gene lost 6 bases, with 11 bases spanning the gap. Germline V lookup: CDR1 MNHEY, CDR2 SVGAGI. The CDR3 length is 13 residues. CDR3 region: CASSYKVSGEQYF. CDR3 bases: TGTGCCAGCAGTTACAAGGTATCGGGCGAGCAGTACTTC.

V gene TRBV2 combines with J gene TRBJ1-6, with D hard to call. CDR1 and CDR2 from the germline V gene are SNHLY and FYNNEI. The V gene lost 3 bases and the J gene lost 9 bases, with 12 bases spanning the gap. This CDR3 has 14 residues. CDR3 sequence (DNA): TGTGCCAGCAGTGATTCGAGGGTACGTTCACCCCTCCACTTT. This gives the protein CASSDSRVRSPLHF. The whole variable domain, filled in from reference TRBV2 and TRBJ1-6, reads EPEVTQTPSHQVTQMGQEVILRCVPISNHLYFYWYRQILGQKVEFLVSFYNNEISEKSEIFDDQFSVERPDGSNFTLKIRSTKLEDSAMYFCASSDSRVRSPLHFGNGTRLTVT.

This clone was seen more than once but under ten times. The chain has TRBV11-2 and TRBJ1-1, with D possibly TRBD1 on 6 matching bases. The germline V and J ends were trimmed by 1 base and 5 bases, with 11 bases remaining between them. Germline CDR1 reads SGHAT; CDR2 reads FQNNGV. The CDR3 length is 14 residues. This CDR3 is CASSLGRGETEAFF. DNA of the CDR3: TGTGCCAGCAGCTTAGGCAGGGGAGAGACTGAAGCTTTCTTT.

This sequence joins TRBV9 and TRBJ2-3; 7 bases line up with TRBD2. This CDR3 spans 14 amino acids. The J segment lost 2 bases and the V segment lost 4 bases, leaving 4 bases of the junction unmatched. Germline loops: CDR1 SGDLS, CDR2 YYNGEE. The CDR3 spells CASSRDYYTDTQYF. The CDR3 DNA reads TGTGCCAGCAGCCGGGACTACTACACAGATACGCAGTATTTT. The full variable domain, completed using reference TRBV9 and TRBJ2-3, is DSGVTQTPKHLITATGQRVTLRCSPRSGDLSVYWYQQSLDQGLQFLIQYYNGEERAKGNILERFSAQQFPDLHSELNLSSLELGDSALYFCASSRDYYTDTQYFGPGTRLTVL.

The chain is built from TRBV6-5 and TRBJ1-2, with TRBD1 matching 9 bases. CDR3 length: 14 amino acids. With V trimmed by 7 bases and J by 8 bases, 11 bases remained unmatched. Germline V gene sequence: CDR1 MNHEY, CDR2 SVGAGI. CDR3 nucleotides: TGTGCCAGCACGTACAGGGGGCGTTTAGGCGGCTACACCTTC. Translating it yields CASTYRGRLGGYTF.